This TCR beta chain was recorded in a study of early T cells in non-severe SARS-CoV-2 infection. There are many counts of this clonotype. The germline V and J ends were trimmed by 6 bases and 7 bases, with 15 bases remaining between them. The CDR3 spans 13 residues. Germline loops: CDR1 SQVTM, CDR2 ANQGSEA. One entry per CDR3 protein, called by TCRdb with MiXCR from the 5' RACE reads. The sample carries roughly 23,000 distinct CDR3 sequences, 3.6% recorded once. The chain has TRBV29-1 and TRBJ1-4; D is unresolved. This TCR was recovered from an adult who was a healthcare worker with PCR-confirmed SARS-CoV-2 infection or an uninfected control (not recorded which). The sample was whole blood. The CDR3 loop is CSVTRGVGEKLFF. The CDR3 coding sequence is TGCAGCGTCACCCGGGGAGTAGGTGAAAAACTGTTTTTT. Full variable domain (rest looked up from reference TRBV29-1 and TRBJ1-4): SAVISQKPSRDICQRGTSLTIQCQVDSQVTMMFWYRQQPGQSLTLIATANQGSEATYESGFVIDKFPISRPNLTFSTLTVSNMSPEDSSIYLCSVTRGVGEKLFFGSGTQLSVL.